This T cell receptor beta chain stems from a study of beta chain features in type 1 diabetes. This clone was observed a handful of times. V lost 4 bases and J lost 5, with 10 bases in between. Germline assignment: CDR1 SGHRS and CDR2 YFSETQ. The CDR3 sequence is 13 residues long. As every portion of the isolated RNA was reverse transcribed, the sequencing read expressed TCRB transcripts. Generated by immunoSEQ multiplex PCR, the TCRdb table keeps only in-frame clones and is missing some. The data contain under 300,000 clones, around a quarter of them singletons. The sample consisted of central memory CD4+ T cells from blood. The clonotype was recovered from a man aged 25 to 40 in good health. J is TRBJ2-1 and V is TRBV5-1, with D uncertain. The CDR3 DNA sequence: TGCGCCAGCAGCCCAGTTCCTAACAATGAGCAGTTCTTC. Translation: CASSPVPNNEQFF. Looking up the rest from reference TRBV5-1 and TRBJ2-1 gives the full variable domain: KAGVTQTPRYLIKTRGQQVTLSCSPISGHRSVSWYQQTPGQGLQFLFEYFSETQRNKGNFPGRFSGRQFSNSRSEMNVSTLELGDSALYLCASSPVPNNEQFFGPGTRLTVL.